This TCR beta chain was identified in a study of PD-1 blockade in classical Hodgkin lymphoma. The germline V gene encodes CDR1 SGHRS and CDR2 YFSETQ. This CDR3 has 14 amino acids. V shed 5 bases and J shed 0 bases, with 9 bases lying between them. Data came from immunoSEQ multiplex PCR; TCRdb stores just in-frame clones and leaves some out. The sample carries just over 25,000 clones, around 84% recorded once. Following autologous stem cell transplantation, relapse occurred in every patient, and exposure to brentuximab vedotin varied. This sequence was found in a human donor with classical Hodgkin lymphoma. The chain links TRBV5-1 to TRBJ1-3; no clear D. This specimen consisted of peripheral blood mononuclear cells (PBMCs), obtained at baseline. This chain's CDR3 is CASRRQDSGNTIYF. The CDR3 bases are TGCGCCAGCAGAAGGCAGGACTCTGGAAACACCATATATTTT. Combining the CDR3 with reference TRBV5-1 and TRBJ1-3 gives the whole variable domain KAGVTQTPRYLIKTRGQQVTLSCSPISGHRSVSWYQQTPGQGLQFLFEYFSETQRNKGNFPGRFSGRQFSNSRSEMNVSTLELGDSALYLCASRRQDSGNTIYFGEGSWLTVV.